This T cell receptor (beta chain) was documented in a study of CD8+CD57+ T cells in acquired aplastic anemia. Study-wide results and limits: Patients and controls were found to share over 25 CD8+ CDR3 sequences.

The template used for profiling TCR beta VDJ and CDR3 was genomic DNA. TCRdb used MiXCR to reprocess the reads, holding one entry per CDR3 protein. The profile shows under 200,000 distinct CDR3 sequences, 71% of them singletons. As to this clonotype: Its antigen is not known.

Patients included in sequencing had previously demonstrated CD8+CD57+ cell expansion by flow cytometry. CDR3 size: 12 residues. The V gene lost 2 bases and the J gene lost 0 bases, with 2 bases spanning the gap. The germline gives CDR1 SNHLY, CDR2 FYNNEI. The receptor was derived from a human donor with aplastic anemia. Sequencing was performed on sorted CD4+, CD8+, or CD8+CD57+ T cells (not recorded which) from PBMCs. This rearrangement joins TRBV2 to TRBJ2-7; D remains ambiguous. The CDR3 loop reads CASSEYSYEQYF. The CDR3 region has the DNA TGTGCCAGCAGTGAATACTCCTACGAGCAGTACTTC.